A single sample is the source of the 25 T cell receptor beta chains below, sequenced in a study of CD8 T cells in Susac syndrome. Random hexamers served to reverse transcribe roughly 0.45 to 1 ug RNA. TCRdb itself ran the immunoSEQ multiplex PCR reads through MiXCR, one entry per CDR3 protein. The table lists about 140,000 distinct CDR3 sequences, 90% to 95% of them singletons. The specimen sequenced was CD8+ T cells from PBMCs. The receptors shown here come from a human donor in good health.

The chain combines TRBV5-4 with TRBJ2-7; D is unresolved. Trimming took 4 bases from V and 5 from J, leaving 13 bases between them. CDR3 length equals 13 residues. CDR1 is SGHNT and CDR2 is YYREEE in the germline V gene (reference sequence). The CDR3 loop is CASSPPGWNEQYF. CDR3 nucleotides: TGTGCCAGCAGCCCTCCCGGGTGGAACGAGCAGTACTTC.

The gene calls are TRBV29-1 and TRBJ2-6, with D perhaps given as TRBD1 or TRBD2 (5 bases each). CDR1 is SQVTM and CDR2 is ANQGSEA in the germline V gene. V was trimmed by 7 bases and J by 2 bases, leaving 15 bases between them. The CDR3 totals 15 residues. The CDR3 DNA follows: TGCAGCGCTGAGGGCGGCAGGGCTGGGGCCAACGTCCTGACTTTC. Its translation is CSAEGGRAGANVLTF.

This sequence joins TRBV30 and TRBJ1-1, with no clear D. Germline V gene data show CDR1 as GTSNPN and CDR2 as SVGIG (reference sequence). Trimming took off 0 bases at V and 1 base at J, with 6 bases between the two ends. The CDR3 totals 13 residues. CDR3 coding DNA: TGTGCCTGGAGTGTCGGCGGGAACACTGAAGCTTTCTTT. Its protein product is CAWSVGGNTEAFF.

This chain links TRBV29-1 with TRBJ2-1, with 10 bases identical to TRBD2. The CDR3 consists of 15 residues. The V gene's germline CDR1 is SQVTM and CDR2 ANQGSEA. J lost 5 bases, V lost 1 base, and 5 bases had no gene match. The CDR3 region has the DNA TGCAGCGTTGAAGGGGGACTAGCGATCCACAATGAGCAGTTCTTC. Its protein is CSVEGGLAIHNEQFF.

The rearrangement uses TRBV9 and TRBJ2-7; 7 bases map to TRBD2. There are 14 residues in the CDR3. V lost 3 bases, J lost 2 bases, and 5 bases stayed unmatched. The germline V gene has CDR1 SGDLS and CDR2 YYNGEE. CDR3 residues: CASSGEGVTYEQYF. DNA of the CDR3: TGTGCCAGCAGCGGGGAGGGTGTTACCTACGAGCAGTACTTC.

The chain couples TRBV12-3 or TRBV12-4 to TRBJ2-7; D call uncertain. V lost 4 bases to trimming and J lost 5 bases, with 6 bases between them. The length of the CDR3 is 11 residues. This chain's CDR3 is CASSYNHEQYF. In DNA form, the CDR3 reads TGTGCCAGCAGTTACAATCACGAGCAGTACTTC.

The chain recombines TRBV20-1 with TRBJ1-1; tentative D call: TRBD1 (5 bases). Trimming took 0 bases from V and 5 from J, leaving 13 bases between them. The germline V gene has CDR1 DFQATT and CDR2 SNEGSKA (reference sequence). This CDR3 contains 14 residues. CDR3 DNA: TGCAGTGCTAGAGATCCGGGGGTAGGTACTGAAGCTTTCTTT. It codes for CSARDPGVGTEAFF.

The V call is TRBV7-3, the J call TRBJ2-2; D might be TRBD2 (5 bases). V gave up 5 bases and J gave up 6 bases, with 19 bases separating them. From germline, CDR1 is SGHTA and CDR2 FQGTGA. The CDR3 consists of 16 residues. The chain's CDR3 is CASSPRAPLPAGELFF. CDR3 coding DNA: TGTGCCAGCAGCCCGAGGGCACCTCTCCCTGCCGGGGAGCTGTTTTTT.

This chain uses TRBV3-1 with TRBJ2-1; 10 bases agree with TRBD2. Germline-derived CDR1 and CDR2 are LGHDT and YNNKEL (reference sequence). The J segment lost 8 bases and the V segment lost 4 bases, leaving 2 bases of the junction unmatched. CDR3 length: 13 amino acids. The CDR3 spells CASSPGTSDEQFF. CDR3 nucleotides: TGTGCCAGCAGCCCTGGGACTAGCGATGAGCAGTTCTTC.

J is TRBJ2-4 and V is TRBV6-1; 8 nucleotides match TRBD2. The germline V gene encodes CDR1 MNHNS and CDR2 SASEGT. Germline trimming cut 6 bases from V and 7 bases from J; bases unmatched to any gene: 2. The CDR3 spans 12 residues. The CDR3 nucleotides are TGTGCCAGCAGAGCGGGAGACAACATTCAGTACTTC. Its translation: CASRAGDNIQYF.

This chain links TRBV5-1 with TRBJ2-7; D is unclear. Trimming cost V 8 bases and J 6 bases, with 21 bases left between them. CDR1 SGHRS and CDR2 YFSETQ come from the germline V gene. The CDR3 is 14 amino acids. CDR3 protein: CARLTPGWLCEQYF. CDR3 sequence (DNA): TGCGCCAGGTTGACACCCGGGTGGTTGTGCGAGCAGTACTTC. The complete variable domain, with remaining parts taken from reference TRBV5-1 and TRBJ2-7, reads KAGVTQTPRYLIKTRGQQVTLSCSPISGHRSVSWYQQTPGQGLQFLFEYFSETQRNKGNFPGRFSGRQFSNSRSEMNVSTLELGDSALYLCARLTPGWLCEQYFGPGTRLTVT.

The CDR3 coding sequence is TGTGCCAGCAGCTTAGACTTTCGGCTAGCGGGATTGTACGAGCAGTACTTC. This encodes CASSLDFRLAGLYEQYF. The genes are TRBV7-8 and TRBJ2-7; 9 nucleotides align to TRBD2. V was pared by 1 base and J by 4 bases, with 11 bases of the junction left unmatched. Germline CDR1 and CDR2: SGHVS and FQNEAQ. This CDR3 is 17 amino acids long.

This chain uses TRBV4-3 with TRBJ2-2; a weak D match, TRBD2 (5 bases). The CDR3 totals 17 residues. Trimming removed 1 base from V and 4 bases from J, with 16 bases in between. The V gene's germline CDR1 is LGHNA and CDR2 YSLEER. The CDR3 loop reads CASSQGPPGTLTGELFF. The DNA of the CDR3 is TGCGCCAGCAGCCAAGGGCCCCCGGGAACGCTCACCGGGGAGCTGTTTTTT.

The chain has TRBV29-1 and TRBJ2-2, with 12 positions matching TRBD2. Germline CDR1 SQVTM, CDR2 ANQGSEA. Trimming at V came to 5 bases and at J to 6 bases, leaving 13 bases not matched to a gene. The CDR3 extends over 17 amino acids. CDR3 protein: CSVRWLAGGSSSGELFF. The CDR3, as DNA: TGCAGCGTTCGGTGGCTAGCGGGAGGGTCGTCGTCCGGGGAGCTGTTTTTT.

The rearrangement uses TRBV5-1 and TRBJ2-5, with TRBD2 matching over 7 bases. V trimming: 0 bases; J trimming: 4 bases; junction bases outside the gene matches: 6. Germline V gene sequence: CDR1 SGHRS, CDR2 YFSETQ. The CDR3 length is 15 residues. Here the CDR3 DNA reads TGCGCCAGCAGCTTGGGCTCCTCGGGAGGAGAGACCCAGTACTTC. Protein: CASSLGSSGGETQYF.

Written as DNA, the CDR3 is TGTGCCAGCAGTTTAATACCCGGGACTAGCGGGAATGAGCAGTTCTTC. This encodes CASSLIPGTSGNEQFF. The chain recombines TRBV27 with TRBJ2-1; 12 nucleotides agree with TRBD2. V shed 2 bases, J shed 7 bases, and the junction held 6 bases outside the gene matches. The CDR3 is made up of 16 amino acids. Looked up from germline, CDR1 is MNHEY and CDR2 is SMNVEV (reference sequence).

The rearrangement links TRBV20-1 to TRBJ2-2; either TRBD1 or TRBD2 may supply D (6 bases each). V lost 6 bases, J lost 2 bases, and 16 bases lay in between. CDR1 and CDR2 from the germline V gene are DFQATT and SNEGSKA (reference sequence). This CDR3 region has 15 residues. Here the CDR3 reads CSAPWRGHNTGELFF. The CDR3, as DNA: TGCAGTGCCCCCTGGCGGGGACACAACACCGGGGAGCTGTTTTTT.

The genes are TRBV20-1 and TRBJ1-1, with TRBD1 matching over 10 bases. V shed 1 base, J shed 4 bases, and the junction held 9 bases outside the gene matches. CDR3 length: 16 amino acids. Germline lookup yields CDR1 DFQATT and CDR2 SNEGSKA (reference sequence). The DNA of the CDR3 is TGCAGTGCTAGAGTCGAGACAGGGGGCTATAGCACTGAAGCTTTCTTT. Encoded protein: CSARVETGGYSTEAFF.

The chain employs TRBV24-1 and TRBJ2-1; D tentatively fits TRBD1 or TRBD2 (5 bases each). The V and J ends lost 6 bases and 3 bases respectively, with 14 bases between them. Germline values: CDR1 KGHDR, CDR2 SFDVKD. The CDR3 spans 15 residues. The CDR3 loop reads CATSLPRDGYNEQFF. CDR3 sequence (DNA): TGTGCCACCAGTCTACCCCGGGACGGCTACAATGAGCAGTTCTTC.

This rearrangement joins TRBV29-1 to TRBJ1-2; D is unresolved. This CDR3 spans 12 amino acids. V lost 5 bases and J lost 10, with 17 bases in between. The germline CDR1 and CDR2 sequences are SQVTM and ANQGSEA. The CDR3 sequence: CSVNKGDYPYTF. DNA for the CDR3: TGCAGCGTTAACAAAGGTGACTATCCCTACACCTTC. Full variable domain (rest looked up from reference TRBV29-1 and TRBJ1-2): SAVISQKPSRDICQRGTSLTIQCQVDSQVTMMFWYRQQPGQSLTLIATANQGSEATYESGFVIDKFPISRPNLTFSTLTVSNMSPEDSSIYLCSVNKGDYPYTFGSGTRLTVV.

The genes are TRBV5-4 and TRBJ1-5; D may be TRBD1 (5 bases). This CDR3 is 14 amino acids long. Trimming removed 0 bases at V and 7 bases at J, with 11 bases between. Germline V gene lookup returns CDR1 SGHNT and CDR2 YYREEE (reference sequence). The CDR3 region is CASSLGGDRQPQHF. The CDR3 nucleotides are TGTGCCAGCAGCTTGGGAGGGGATAGGCAGCCCCAGCATTTT.

CDR3 nucleotides: TGTGCAAGTCGCGGACAGTGTGGCGGGGAGACCCAGTACTTC. Encoded protein: CASRGQCGGETQYF. The J gene is TRBJ2-5, the V gene TRBV12-2; the table names TRBD1, a call not compared with the DNA. TRBV12-2 is a pseudogene. The length of the CDR3 is 14 residues.

This chain joins TRBV27 and TRBJ2-5, with 7 bases lining up with TRBD2. Germline lookup yields CDR1 MNHEY and CDR2 SMNVEV (reference sequence). This CDR3 has 16 amino acids. Unmatched junction bases numbered 12, after V lost 4 bases and J lost 4 bases. The CDR3 DNA is TGTGCCAGCAGTTCCCCGATGAGCGGGAAATCAGAGACCCAGTACTTC. Residues: CASSSPMSGKSETQYF.

CDR3 DNA sequence: TGTGCCAGCAGCTTAGTTAGCGGGAGGAACAATGAGCAGTTCTTC. Its protein product is CASSLVSGRNNEQFF. The V call is TRBV7-9, the J call TRBJ2-1, with 10 bases aligning to TRBD2. V lost 1 base and J lost 5; bases outside the gene matches: 2. Germline CDR1 reads SEHNR; CDR2 reads FQNEAQ (reference sequence). This CDR3 is built from 15 residues.

This clonotype appeared once. The genes are TRBV19 and TRBJ2-1; 8 bases fit TRBD2. J was trimmed by 4 bases and V by 5 bases; bases with no gene match: 1. Germline V gene data show CDR1 as LNHDA and CDR2 as SQIVND (reference sequence). There are 13 residues in the CDR3. CDR3 coding DNA: TGTGCCAGTAGTGAGCGGGAGTACAATGAGCAGTTCTTC. This sequence encodes CASSEREYNEQFF.